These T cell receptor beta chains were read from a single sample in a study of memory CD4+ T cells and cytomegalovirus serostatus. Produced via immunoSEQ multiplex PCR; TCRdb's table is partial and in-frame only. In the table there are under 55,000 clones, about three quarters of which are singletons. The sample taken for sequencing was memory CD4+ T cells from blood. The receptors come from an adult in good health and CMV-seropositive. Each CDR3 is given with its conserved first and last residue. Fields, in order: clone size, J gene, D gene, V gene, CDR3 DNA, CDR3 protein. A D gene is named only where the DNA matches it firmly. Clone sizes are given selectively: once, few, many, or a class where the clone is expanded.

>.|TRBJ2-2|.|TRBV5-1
TGCGCCAGCAGCCTAACCCTAGGATCCGGGGAGCTGTTTTTT
CASSLTLGSGELFF
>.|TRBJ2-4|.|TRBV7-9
TGTGCCAGCAGCCTCAAGGGCAGGGGAGCCAAAAACATTCAGTACTTC
CASSLKGRGAKNIQYF
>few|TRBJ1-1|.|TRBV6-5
TGTGCCAGCAGTTATTCCGATACAGGGAGCGTTGAAGCTTTCTTT
CASSYSDTGSVEAFF
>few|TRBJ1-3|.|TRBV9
TGTGCCAGCAGCCCGGGGAGGGACACCATATATTTT
CASSPGRDTIYF
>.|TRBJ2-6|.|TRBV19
TGTGCCAGTAGTACCCCCACTTCATTCACTGGGGCCAACGTCCTGACTTTC
CASSTPTSFTGANVLTF
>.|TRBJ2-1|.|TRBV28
TGTGCCAGCAGTTCATCAAACCGGGACAATGAGCAGTTCTTC
CASSSSNRDNEQFF
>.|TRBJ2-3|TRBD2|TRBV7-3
TGTGCCAGCAGCTTAACGTCTAGCGGGACGGGGGTCACAGATACGCAGTATTTT
CASSLTSSGTGVTDTQYF
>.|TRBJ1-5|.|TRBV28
TGTGCCAGCAGTATAAGGGGGGCCGTGTTGGGCAATCAGCCCCAGCATTTT
CASSIRGAVLGNQPQHF
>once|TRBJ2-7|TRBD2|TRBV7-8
TGTGCCAGCAGCCCCGAACGACTAGCGGGAAACGAGCAGTACTTC
CASSPERLAGNEQYF
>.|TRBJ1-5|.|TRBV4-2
TGTGCCAGCAGCGCCCGGGGGGAGGGAGGGCAGCCCCAGCATTTT
CASSARGEGGQPQHF
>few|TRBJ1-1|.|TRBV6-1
TGTGCCAGCAGTCGTACAGCACTTGAAGCTTTCTTT
CASSRTALEAFF
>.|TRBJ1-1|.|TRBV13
TGTGCCAGCAGATCCCGGGACACCCCTCAGAACACTGAAGCTTTCTTT
CASRSRDTPQNTEAFF
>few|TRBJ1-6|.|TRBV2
TGTGCCAGCAGTGAAGGAACAGGCAAATTTAATTCACCCCTCCACTTT
CASSEGTGKFNSPLHF
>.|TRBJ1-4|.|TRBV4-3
TGCGCCAGCAGCCACGGAAATAGGCAGGGGAATGAAAAACTGTTTTTT
CASSHGNRQGNEKLFF
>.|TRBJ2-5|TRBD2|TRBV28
TGTGCCAGTACCCCGCTGAGCGGGGCAAGAGAGACCCAGTACTTC
CASTPLSGARETQYF
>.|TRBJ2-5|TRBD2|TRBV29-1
TGCAGCGTTCTTCGGACTAGCAGAAAAGAGACCCAGTACTTC
CSVLRTSRKETQYF
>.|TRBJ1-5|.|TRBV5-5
TGTGCCAGCAGCTTAGGAGGGGAGGTCAATCAGCCCCAGCATTTT
CASSLGGEVNQPQHF
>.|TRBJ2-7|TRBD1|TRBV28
TGTGCCAGCAGTCTCGCCGGGACAGGGGGCGACGAGCAGTACTTC
CASSLAGTGGDEQYF
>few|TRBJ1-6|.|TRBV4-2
TGTGCCAGCAGCCAAAAACCCCCAGGCAGTCCGCTATCATATAATTCACCCCTCCACTTT
CASSQKPPGSPLSYNSPLHF
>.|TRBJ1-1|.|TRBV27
TGTGCCAGCAGTTTCAAGGCGACGAACACTGAAGCTTTCTTT
CASSFKATNTEAFF
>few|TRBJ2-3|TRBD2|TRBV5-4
TGTGCCAGCAGCTTGGCAGGAGGCGGGAGCGGGTTTGTAGATACGCAGTATTTT
CASSLAGGGSGFVDTQYF
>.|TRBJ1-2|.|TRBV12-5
TGTGCTAGTGGTTTGGTTTGGCTCGACACCTTC
CASGLVWLDTF
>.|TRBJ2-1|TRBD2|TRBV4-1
TGCGCCAGCAGCCAAGAAGAGCGGGGGCCAAACAATGAGCAGTTCTTC
CASSQEERGPNNEQFF
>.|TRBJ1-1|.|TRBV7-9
TGTGCCAGCAGCTTGCGGCCAGACACAATGAACACTGAAGCTTTCTTT
CASSLRPDTMNTEAFF
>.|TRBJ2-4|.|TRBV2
TGTGCCAGCAAGGGACAACCTCAGGGGACCAAAAACATTCAGTACTTC
CASKGQPQGTKNIQYF
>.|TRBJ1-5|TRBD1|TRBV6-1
TGTGCCAGCAGTTGGACAGGCGGCAATCAGCCCCAGCATTTT
CASSWTGGNQPQHF
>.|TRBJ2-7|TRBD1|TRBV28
TGTGCCAGCAGTTTAGTTGGGACAGGGGCGAACGAGCAGTACTTC
CASSLVGTGANEQYF
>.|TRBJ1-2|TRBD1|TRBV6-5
TGTGCCAGCAGTCCGACCGGACAGGGACTCTATGGCTACACCTTC
CASSPTGQGLYGYTF
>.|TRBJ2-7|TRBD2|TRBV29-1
TGCAGCGTCCGACTAGCCCACGAGCAGTACTTC
CSVRLAHEQYF
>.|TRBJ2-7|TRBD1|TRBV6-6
TGTGCCAGCAGTTACCCGGGACAGGGAAAATACGAGCAGTACTTC
CASSYPGQGKYEQYF
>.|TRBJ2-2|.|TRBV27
TGTGCCAGCAGTTATCCCGTCGGAACCGGGGAGCTGTTTTTT
CASSYPVGTGELFF
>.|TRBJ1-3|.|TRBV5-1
TGCGCCAGTCAAATTGAGGGGTCTGGAAACACCATATATTTT
CASQIEGSGNTIYF
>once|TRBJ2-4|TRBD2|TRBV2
TGTGCCAGCAGTCGGCTAGCGGGAAGCAAAAACATTCAGTACTTC
CASSRLAGSKNIQYF
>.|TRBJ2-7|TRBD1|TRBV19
TGTGCCAGTACCCTACGCTTCCCGACCGGGACAGGGGTCGAGCAGTACTTC
CASTLRFPTGTGVEQYF
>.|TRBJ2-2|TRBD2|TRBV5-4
TGTGCCAGCAGCCCCCGCGCTAGCGGACTCTGGGCCGGGGAGCTGTTTTTT
CASSPRASGLWAGELFF
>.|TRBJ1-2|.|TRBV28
TGTGCCAGCACCCTGGCGAGCTTTGGCTACACCTTC
CASTLASFGYTF
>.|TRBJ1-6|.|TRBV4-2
TGTGCCAGCAGCCAAGATGGGGGTACCTATAATTCACCCCTCCACTTT
CASSQDGGTYNSPLHF
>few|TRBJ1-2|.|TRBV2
TGTGCCAGCAGTCCCAACACCTATGGCTACACCTTC
CASSPNTYGYTF
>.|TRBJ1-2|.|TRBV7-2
TGTGCCAGCAGCTTAGCAGGGCGGGGCTACACCTTC
CASSLAGRGYTF
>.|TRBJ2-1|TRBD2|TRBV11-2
TGTGCCAGCAGCTCGCGAGCGGGGAGAAATGAGCAGTTCTTC
CASSSRAGRNEQFF
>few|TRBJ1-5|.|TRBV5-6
TGTGCCAGCAGTCCAGGGATCCTTGGCAATCAGCCCCAGCATTTT
CASSPGILGNQPQHF
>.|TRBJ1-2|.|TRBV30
TGTGCCTGGAAAAGGAGGGGGAGGGACTATGGCTACACCTTC
CAWKRRGRDYGYTF
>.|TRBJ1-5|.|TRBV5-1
TGCGCCAGCAGCCCGGAAGGGGGGAATAGCAATCAGCCCCAGCATTTT
CASSPEGGNSNQPQHF
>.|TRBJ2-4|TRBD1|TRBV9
TGTGCCAGCAGCGTAGGGACAGGGAATGCCGGCAAAAACATTCAGTACTTC
CASSVGTGNAGKNIQYF
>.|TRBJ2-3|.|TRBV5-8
TGTGCCAGCAGCTTGGACCTGCGGGGAAACACAGATACGCAGTATTTT
CASSLDLRGNTDTQYF
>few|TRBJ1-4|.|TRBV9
TGTGCCAGCAGCCCCGGGGGGACAAATGAAAAACTGTTTTTT
CASSPGGTNEKLFF